These T cell receptor beta chains were read from a single sample in a study of blood T cell repertoires in COVID-19. Sequencing was performed with immunoSEQ multiplex PCR; in TCRdb, only in-frame clones are kept and a portion is missing. This table has over 200,000 clones, about four fifths appearing once. Sample: peripheral blood. These TCRs come from a woman aged 80 or older with COVID-19, enrolled during active disease. Both conserved end residues are part of each CDR3. A D gene is named only where the DNA matches it firmly. Only part of the rows carry a size: once, few, many, or a class if the clone is expanded.

V gene: TRBV6-1
D gene: .
clone size: .
J gene: TRBJ1-2
CDR3 protein: CASSEVPRNGYTF
CDR3 DNA: TGTGCCAGCAGTGAAGTCCCGCGGAATGGCTACACCTTC

V gene: TRBV27
D gene: TRBD1
clone size: .
J gene: TRBJ1-6
CDR3 protein: CASSLEGADSPLHF
CDR3 DNA: TGTGCCAGCAGTTTGGAGGGGGCGGATTCACCCCTCCACTTT

V gene: TRBV28
D gene: TRBD1
clone size: once
J gene: TRBJ2-5
CDR3 protein: CASSLASGGDFAETQYF
CDR3 DNA: TGTGCCAGCAGTTTAGCGTCAGGGGGTGATTTTGCGGAGACCCAGTACTTC

V gene: TRBV3-1/TRBV3-2
D gene: .
clone size: .
J gene: TRBJ1-1
CDR3 protein: CASSLKAGGGTEAFF
CDR3 DNA: TGTGCCAGCAGCCTAAAAGCGGGAGGAGGGACTGAAGCTTTCTTT

V gene: TRBV6-5
D gene: TRBD1
clone size: .
J gene: TRBJ1-5
CDR3 protein: CASSMGTDSNQPQHF
CDR3 DNA: TGTGCCAGCAGTATGGGGACAGACTCTAATCAGCCCCAGCATTTT

V gene: TRBV2
D gene: TRBD1
clone size: .
J gene: TRBJ1-1
CDR3 protein: CASSDGTGDVAFF
CDR3 DNA: TGTGCCAGCAGTGATGGGACAGGGGATGTAGCTTTCTTT

V gene: TRBV5-1
D gene: .
clone size: .
J gene: TRBJ2-7
CDR3 protein: CASSLGLYEQYF
CDR3 DNA: TGCGCCAGCAGCTTGGGGCTCTACGAGCAGTACTTC

V gene: TRBV11-1
D gene: .
clone size: .
J gene: TRBJ1-3
CDR3 protein: CASSLDVGNGNTIYF
CDR3 DNA: TGTGCCAGCAGCTTAGATGTCGGGAACGGAAACACCATATATTTT

V gene: TRBV5-1
D gene: .
clone size: .
J gene: TRBJ1-1
CDR3 protein: CASSLISKTEAFF
CDR3 DNA: TGCGCCAGCAGCTTGATATCTAAAACTGAAGCTTTCTTT

V gene: TRBV15
D gene: .
clone size: .
J gene: TRBJ1-4
CDR3 protein: CATSSPGDEEKLFF
CDR3 DNA: TGTGCCACCAGCAGCCCAGGGGACGAGGAAAAACTGTTTTTT

V gene: TRBV5-1
D gene: TRBD2
clone size: .
J gene: TRBJ2-7
CDR3 protein: CASSPLQLARPTEQYF
CDR3 DNA: TGCGCCAGCAGCCCCTTGCAACTAGCGAGACCTACCGAGCAGTACTTC

V gene: TRBV5-1
D gene: .
clone size: .
J gene: TRBJ1-1
CDR3 protein: CASSLSRSTGTEAFF
CDR3 DNA: TGCGCCAGCAGCTTGTCTAGGTCCACGGGCACTGAAGCTTTCTTT

V gene: TRBV18
D gene: .
clone size: .
J gene: TRBJ1-3
CDR3 protein: CASSPYGGYGNTIYF
CDR3 DNA: TGTGCCAGCTCACCCTACGGGGGGTACGGAAACACCATATATTTT

V gene: TRBV28
D gene: .
clone size: .
J gene: TRBJ1-4
CDR3 protein: CASSSPSGTPTEKLFF
CDR3 DNA: TGTGCCAGCAGTTCTCCGTCCGGGACACCGACCGAAAAACTGTTTTTT

V gene: TRBV4-2
D gene: TRBD2
clone size: .
J gene: TRBJ2-7
CDR3 protein: CASSWDVEASGRYEQYF
CDR3 DNA: TGTGCCAGCAGCTGGGATGTTGAGGCTAGCGGGAGATACGAGCAGTACTTC

V gene: TRBV4-2
D gene: .
clone size: .
J gene: TRBJ2-2
CDR3 protein: CASSQVYQGGSGELFF
CDR3 DNA: TGTGCCAGCAGCCAAGTTTACCAGGGGGGCTCCGGGGAGCTGTTTTTT

V gene: TRBV9
D gene: .
clone size: .
J gene: TRBJ2-2
CDR3 protein: CASSLLAGQGDTGELFF
CDR3 DNA: TGTGCCAGCAGCCTCCTTGCGGGGCAGGGGGACACCGGGGAGCTGTTTTTT

V gene: TRBV3-1/TRBV3-2
D gene: .
clone size: .
J gene: TRBJ2-3
CDR3 protein: CASSQAGRSTDTQYF
CDR3 DNA: TGTGCCAGCAGCCAGGCGGGGCGCAGCACAGATACGCAGTATTTT

V gene: TRBV6-5
D gene: TRBD2
clone size: .
J gene: TRBJ2-7
CDR3 protein: CASRRRSLAGDEQYF
CDR3 DNA: TGTGCCAGCAGGCGCCGTTCACTAGCGGGAGACGAGCAGTACTTC

V gene: TRBV11-1
D gene: .
clone size: .
J gene: TRBJ1-1
CDR3 protein: CASSLVRTATEAFF
CDR3 DNA: TGTGCCAGCAGCCTGGTCAGGACAGCCACTGAAGCTTTCTTT

V gene: TRBV6-5
D gene: .
clone size: .
J gene: TRBJ1-3
CDR3 protein: CASSFGTRNTIYF
CDR3 DNA: TGTGCCAGCAGTTTCGGAACTAGGAACACCATATATTTT

V gene: TRBV9
D gene: TRBD1
clone size: .
J gene: TRBJ2-7
CDR3 protein: CASSVDRGSYEQYF
CDR3 DNA: TGTGCCAGCAGCGTAGACAGGGGCTCCTACGAGCAGTACTTC

V gene: TRBV29-1
D gene: TRBD2
clone size: .
J gene: TRBJ2-7
CDR3 protein: CSVSSGNYEQYF
CDR3 DNA: TGCAGCGTAAGTAGCGGGAACTACGAGCAGTACTTC

V gene: TRBV5-1
D gene: TRBD2
clone size: few
J gene: TRBJ2-1
CDR3 protein: CASTMSLAVNNEQFF
CDR3 DNA: TGCGCCAGTACAATGAGTCTAGCGGTGAACAATGAGCAGTTCTTC

V gene: TRBV19
D gene: .
clone size: .
J gene: TRBJ2-1
CDR3 protein: CASSPEGVLLGNEQFF
CDR3 DNA: TGTGCCAGTAGTCCCGAGGGGGTCCTACTGGGCAATGAGCAGTTCTTC

V gene: TRBV3-1/TRBV3-2
D gene: TRBD2
clone size: .
J gene: TRBJ2-1
CDR3 protein: CASSLGLADNEQFF
CDR3 DNA: TGTGCCAGCAGCCTCGGACTAGCGGACAATGAGCAGTTCTTC

V gene: TRBV11-3
D gene: .
clone size: .
J gene: TRBJ1-1
CDR3 protein: CASSFGRDTEAFF
CDR3 DNA: TGTGCCAGCAGCTTTGGCAGGGACACTGAAGCTTTCTTT

V gene: TRBV28
D gene: TRBD1
clone size: once
J gene: TRBJ1-2
CDR3 protein: CASIRDRGSGGYTF
CDR3 DNA: TGTGCCAGCATCCGGGACAGGGGATCTGGAGGCTACACCTTC

V gene: TRBV29-1
D gene: TRBD1
clone size: few
J gene: TRBJ1-1
CDR3 protein: CSVSTGGRVTEAFF
CDR3 DNA: TGCAGCGTATCCACAGGGGGTAGGGTAACTGAAGCTTTCTTT

V gene: TRBV6-5
D gene: TRBD1
clone size: .
J gene: TRBJ1-2
CDR3 protein: CASSYAQGASYGYTF
CDR3 DNA: TGTGCCAGCAGTTACGCACAGGGGGCAAGCTATGGCTACACCTTC

V gene: TRBV2
D gene: TRBD2
clone size: .
J gene: TRBJ2-3
CDR3 protein: CASTLAGGIDTQYF
CDR3 DNA: TGTGCCAGCACCCTAGCGGGAGGAATAGATACGCAGTATTTT

V gene: TRBV5-1
D gene: TRBD2
clone size: .
J gene: TRBJ2-3
CDR3 protein: CASSLMGGADTQYF
CDR3 DNA: TGCGCCAGCAGCTTGATGGGAGGGGCAGATACGCAGTATTTT

V gene: TRBV29-1
D gene: TRBD1
clone size: .
J gene: TRBJ1-3
CDR3 protein: CSVEPATGFHGNTIYF
CDR3 DNA: TGCAGCGTCGAACCTGCGACAGGGTTTCATGGAAACACCATATATTTT

V gene: TRBV6-5
D gene: .
clone size: few
J gene: TRBJ2-3
CDR3 protein: CASTPTGDTQYF
CDR3 DNA: TGTGCCAGCACCCCCACGGGGGATACGCAGTATTTT

V gene: TRBV4-2
D gene: TRBD1
clone size: .
J gene: TRBJ2-7
CDR3 protein: CASSQARDRGTYEQYF
CDR3 DNA: TGTGCCAGCAGCCAAGCCCGGGACAGGGGTACCTACGAGCAGTACTTC

V gene: TRBV19
D gene: TRBD1
clone size: .
J gene: TRBJ2-5
CDR3 protein: CASSIPGQGKETQYF
CDR3 DNA: TGTGCCAGTAGTATTCCGGGACAGGGAAAGGAGACCCAGTACTTC

V gene: TRBV7-3
D gene: .
clone size: .
J gene: TRBJ2-1
CDR3 protein: CASSTAGDYEQFF
CDR3 DNA: TGTGCCAGCAGCACCGCAGGGGATTATGAGCAGTTCTTC

V gene: TRBV19
D gene: .
clone size: .
J gene: TRBJ2-3
CDR3 protein: CASSIGNGADTQYF
CDR3 DNA: TGTGCCAGTAGTATAGGTAACGGGGCAGATACGCAGTATTTT

V gene: TRBV6-5
D gene: .
clone size: few
J gene: TRBJ2-3
CDR3 protein: CASKFSEASTDTQYF
CDR3 DNA: TGTGCCAGCAAATTTAGCGAAGCTAGCACAGATACGCAGTATTTT

V gene: TRBV27
D gene: .
clone size: once
J gene: TRBJ2-3
CDR3 protein: CASWGAGGTDTQYF
CDR3 DNA: TGTGCCAGCTGGGGAGCGGGCGGCACAGATACGCAGTATTTT

V gene: TRBV27
D gene: .
clone size: .
J gene: TRBJ2-7
CDR3 protein: CASSPLQGRNEQYF
CDR3 DNA: TGTGCCAGCAGTCCGTTACAGGGGAGGAACGAGCAGTACTTC

V gene: TRBV7-5
D gene: .
clone size: .
J gene: TRBJ2-1
CDR3 protein: CVRSTPWLAGIPPGYNEQFF
CDR3 DNA: TGTGTCAGAAGCACCCCCTGGTTAGCGGGAATTCCCCCGGGCTACAATGAGCAGTTCTTC

V gene: TRBV28
D gene: TRBD1
clone size: once
J gene: TRBJ2-2
CDR3 protein: CASSLRSGTGGTGELFF
CDR3 DNA: TGTGCCAGCAGTCTCCGCTCCGGGACAGGGGGCACCGGGGAGCTGTTTTTT

V gene: TRBV19
D gene: TRBD1
clone size: .
J gene: TRBJ1-3
CDR3 protein: CASSGTGPGNTIYF
CDR3 DNA: TGTGCCAGTAGTGGGACAGGGCCTGGAAACACCATATATTTT

V gene: TRBV4-1
D gene: .
clone size: few
J gene: TRBJ2-7
CDR3 protein: CASSQVRYSEQYF
CDR3 DNA: TGCGCCAGCAGCCAAGTCCGGTATTCTGAGCAGTACTTC

V gene: TRBV9
D gene: TRBD2
clone size: .
J gene: TRBJ2-3
CDR3 protein: CASSGTGGITDTQYF
CDR3 DNA: TGTGCCAGCAGCGGTACGGGAGGGATCACAGATACGCAGTATTTT

V gene: TRBV5-1
D gene: TRBD1
clone size: .
J gene: TRBJ2-5
CDR3 protein: CASSASSDRVETQYF
CDR3 DNA: TGCGCCAGCAGCGCCTCCTCCGACAGGGTTGAGACCCAGTACTTC

V gene: TRBV2
D gene: .
clone size: few
J gene: TRBJ1-2
CDR3 protein: CASSWTDLGYTF
CDR3 DNA: TGTGCCAGCAGTTGGACAGATCTTGGCTACACCTTC

V gene: TRBV29-1
D gene: .
clone size: .
J gene: TRBJ2-7
CDR3 protein: CSVLSPRDYEQYF
CDR3 DNA: TGCAGCGTGCTCTCCCCCAGGGACTACGAGCAGTACTTC

V gene: TRBV7-9
D gene: .
clone size: few
J gene: TRBJ1-4
CDR3 protein: CASSSRPSYLDNEKLFF
CDR3 DNA: TGTGCCAGCAGCTCTAGACCCTCCTACCTAGATAATGAAAAACTGTTTTTT

V gene: TRBV6-5
D gene: .
clone size: .
J gene: TRBJ1-1
CDR3 protein: CASSPRSGGNTEAFF
CDR3 DNA: TGTGCCAGCAGTCCAAGGTCGGGGGGGAACACTGAAGCTTTCTTT

V gene: TRBV2
D gene: TRBD1
clone size: .
J gene: TRBJ2-1
CDR3 protein: CASSFRGQVVYNEQFF
CDR3 DNA: TGTGCCAGCAGTTTCAGGGGACAGGTGGTCTACAATGAGCAGTTCTTC